This T cell receptor (beta chain) was documented in a study of blood T cell repertoires in COVID-19. Study summary: There were acute and convalescent COVID-19 samples, and they came from the United States, Italy and Spain. Sources were T cells, B-cell-depleted T cells, or PBMCs; the material itself was cDNA or gDNA.

The method was immunoSEQ multiplex PCR; TCRdb's version includes in-frame clones alone and lacks a portion of them. The table shows roughly 130,000 clones, with 80% occurring only once. Germline values: CDR1 SGHRS, CDR2 YFSETQ. CDR3 length: 14 residues. Trimming left V 4 bases short and J 5 bases short, with 15 bases between. The receptor comes from a man between 65 and 85 years old with acute or convalescent COVID-19. V is TRBV5-1 and J is TRBJ2-5; D is perhaps TRBD1 (6 bases). The sample comprised peripheral blood. CDR3 region: CASSRDTPNETQYF. CDR3 bases: TGCGCCAGCAGCCGGGACACCCCGAATGAGACCCAGTACTTC.